The present T cell receptor beta chain was sequenced within a study of blood T cell repertoires in COVID-19. Study as a whole: PBMCs, B-cell-depleted T cells, or T cells provided the cDNA or gDNA that made up the material.

The CDR3 is 12 residues long. Looked up from germline, CDR1 is MNHEY and CDR2 is SVGAGI. The V end lost 6 bases, the J end lost 0 bases, and 5 bases lay between the germline ends. Profiling relied on immunoSEQ multiplex PCR, and the TCRdb table lists in-frame clones only, not all of them. The sample includes more than 40,000 clones, 80% to 90% of them seen just once. The genes are TRBV6-5 and TRBJ1-2; unclear D gene. The receptor was isolated from an elderly woman with acute or convalescent COVID-19. Sequenced input: peripheral blood. CDR3 residues: CASSTPNYGYTF. In nucleotides, the CDR3 is TGTGCCAGCAGCACACCTAACTATGGCTACACCTTC.